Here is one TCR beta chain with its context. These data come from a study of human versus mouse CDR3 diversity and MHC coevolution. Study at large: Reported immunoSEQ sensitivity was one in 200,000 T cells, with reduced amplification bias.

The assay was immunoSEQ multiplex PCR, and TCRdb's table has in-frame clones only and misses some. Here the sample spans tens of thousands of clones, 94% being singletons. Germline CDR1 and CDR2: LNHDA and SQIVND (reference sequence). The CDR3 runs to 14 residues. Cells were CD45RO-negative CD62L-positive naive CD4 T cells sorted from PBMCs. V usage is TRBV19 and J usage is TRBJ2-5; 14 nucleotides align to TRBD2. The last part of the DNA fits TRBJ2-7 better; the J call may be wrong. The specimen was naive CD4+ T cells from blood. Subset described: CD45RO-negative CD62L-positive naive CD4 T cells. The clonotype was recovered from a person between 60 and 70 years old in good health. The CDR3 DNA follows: TGTGCCAGTAAGGTGACTAGCGGGAGGGGCGAGCAGTACTTC. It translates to CASKVTSGRGEQYF.